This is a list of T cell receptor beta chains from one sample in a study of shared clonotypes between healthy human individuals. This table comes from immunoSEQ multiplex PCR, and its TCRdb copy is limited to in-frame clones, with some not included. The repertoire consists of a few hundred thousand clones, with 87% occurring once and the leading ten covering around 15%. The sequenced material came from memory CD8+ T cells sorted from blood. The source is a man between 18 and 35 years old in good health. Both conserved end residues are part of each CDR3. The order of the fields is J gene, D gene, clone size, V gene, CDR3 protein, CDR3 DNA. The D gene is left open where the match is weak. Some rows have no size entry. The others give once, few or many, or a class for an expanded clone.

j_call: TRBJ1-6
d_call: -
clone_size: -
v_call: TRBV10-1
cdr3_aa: CASSMDSLGPLHF
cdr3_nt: TGCGCCAGCAGTATGGACAGTCTCGGACCCCTCCACTTT

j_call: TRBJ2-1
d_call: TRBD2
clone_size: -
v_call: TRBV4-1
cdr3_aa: CASSPWGLALHNEQFF
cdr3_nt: TGCGCCAGCAGCCCCTGGGGACTAGCGTTACACAATGAGCAGTTCTTC

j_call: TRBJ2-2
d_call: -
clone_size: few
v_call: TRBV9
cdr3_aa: CASSQNTGELFF
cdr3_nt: TGTGCCAGCAGCCAAAACACCGGGGAGCTGTTTTTT

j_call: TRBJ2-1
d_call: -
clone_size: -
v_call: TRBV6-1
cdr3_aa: CASSFGSNHNEQFF
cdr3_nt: TGTGCCAGCAGTTTCGGGAGTAATCACAATGAGCAGTTCTTC

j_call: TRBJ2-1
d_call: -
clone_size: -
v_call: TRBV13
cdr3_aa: CASSSHPERDNEQFF
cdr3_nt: TGTGCCAGCAGCTCCCATCCGGAGCGAGACAATGAGCAGTTCTTC

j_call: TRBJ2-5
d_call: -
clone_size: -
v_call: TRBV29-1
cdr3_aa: CSVEGAIGAEETQYF
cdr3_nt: TGCAGCGTTGAAGGGGCAATCGGCGCCGAAGAGACCCAGTACTTC

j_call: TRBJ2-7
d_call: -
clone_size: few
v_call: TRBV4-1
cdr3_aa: CASSQDLLGTYFYEQYF
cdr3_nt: TGCGCCAGCAGCCAAGACTTGCTAGGGACTTACTTCTACGAGCAGTACTTC

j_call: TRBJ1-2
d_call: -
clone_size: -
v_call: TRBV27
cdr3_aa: CASSLSGNYGYTF
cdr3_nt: TGTGCCAGCAGTTTATCCGGAAACTATGGCTACACCTTC

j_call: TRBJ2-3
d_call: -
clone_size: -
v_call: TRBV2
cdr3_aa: CASSEAREGWSTDTQYF
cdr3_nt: TGTGCCAGCAGTGAAGCGCGCGAAGGGTGGAGCACAGATACGCAGTATTTT

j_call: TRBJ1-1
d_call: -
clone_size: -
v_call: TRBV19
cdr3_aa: CASSWTPTGEAFF
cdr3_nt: TGTGCCAGTAGTTGGACACCCACAGGTGAAGCTTTCTTT

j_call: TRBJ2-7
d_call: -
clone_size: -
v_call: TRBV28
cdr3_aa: CASTDSDSSYEQYF
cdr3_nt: TGTGCCAGCACCGACTCGGACAGCTCCTACGAGCAGTACTTC

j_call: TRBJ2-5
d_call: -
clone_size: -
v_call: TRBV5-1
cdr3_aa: CASSLNTGVQETQYF
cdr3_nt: TGCGCCAGCAGCTTGAACACGGGAGTCCAAGAGACCCAGTACTTC

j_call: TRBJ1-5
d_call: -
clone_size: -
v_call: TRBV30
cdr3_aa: CAWEDGGNQPQHF
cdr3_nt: TGTGCCTGGGAGGACGGGGGCAATCAGCCCCAGCATTTT

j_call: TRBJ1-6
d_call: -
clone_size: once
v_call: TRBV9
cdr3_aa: CASSVGASNSPLHF
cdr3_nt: TGTGCCAGCAGCGTAGGGGCCAGTAATTCACCCCTCCACTTT

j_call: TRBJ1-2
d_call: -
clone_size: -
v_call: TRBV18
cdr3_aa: CASSPANREGYGYTF
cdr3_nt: TGTGCCAGCTCACCTGCTAACAGGGAGGGTTATGGCTACACCTTC

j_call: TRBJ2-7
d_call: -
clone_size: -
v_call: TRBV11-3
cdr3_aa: CASSLDYRYEQYF
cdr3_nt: TGTGCCAGCAGCTTAGATTACCGCTACGAGCAGTACTTC

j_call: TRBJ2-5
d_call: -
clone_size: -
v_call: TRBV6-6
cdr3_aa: CASIMGYGETQYF
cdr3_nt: TGTGCCAGCATCATGGGGTATGGGGAGACCCAGTACTTC

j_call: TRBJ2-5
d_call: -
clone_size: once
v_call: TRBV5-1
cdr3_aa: CASSLYSPASQETQYF
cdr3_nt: TGCGCCAGCAGCTTGTATTCCCCCGCCAGCCAAGAGACCCAGTACTTC

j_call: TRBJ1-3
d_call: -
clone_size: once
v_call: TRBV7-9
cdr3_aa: CASSLQGSGNTIYF
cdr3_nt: TGTGCCAGCAGCTTACAGGGTTCTGGAAACACCATATATTTT

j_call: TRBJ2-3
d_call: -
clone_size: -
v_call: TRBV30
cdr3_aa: CAWGEGVSTDTQYF
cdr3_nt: TGTGCCTGGGGGGAAGGGGTGAGCACAGATACGCAGTATTTT

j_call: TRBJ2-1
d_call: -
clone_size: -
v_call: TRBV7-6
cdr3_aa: CASSLGNEQFF
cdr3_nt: TGTGCCAGCAGCTTAGGCAATGAGCAGTTCTTC

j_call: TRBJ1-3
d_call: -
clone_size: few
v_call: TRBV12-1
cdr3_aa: CASSFAGPSGNTIYF
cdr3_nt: TGTGCCAGCAGCTTTGCGGGTCCCTCTGGAAACACCATATATTTT

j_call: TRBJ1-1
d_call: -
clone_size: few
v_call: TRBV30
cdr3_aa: CAWKSATEAFF
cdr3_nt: TGTGCCTGGAAATCAGCCACGGAAGCTTTCTTT

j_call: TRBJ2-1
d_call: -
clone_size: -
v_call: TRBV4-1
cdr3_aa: CASSHPQGGEQFF
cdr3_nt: TGCGCCAGCAGCCATCCACAGGGCGGTGAGCAGTTCTTC

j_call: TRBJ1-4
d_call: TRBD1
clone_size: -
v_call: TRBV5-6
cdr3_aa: CASSGVPGTGGTNEKLFF
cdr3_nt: TGTGCCAGCAGCGGAGTACCCGGGACAGGGGGAACTAATGAAAAACTGTTTTTT

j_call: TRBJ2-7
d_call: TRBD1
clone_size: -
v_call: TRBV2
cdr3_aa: CASLGQPNSYEQYF
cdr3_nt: TGTGCCAGCCTGGGACAGCCCAACTCCTACGAGCAGTACTTC

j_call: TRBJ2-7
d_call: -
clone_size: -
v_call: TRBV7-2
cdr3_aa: CASSLVPYEQYF
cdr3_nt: TGTGCCAGCAGCTTAGTCCCATACGAGCAGTACTTC

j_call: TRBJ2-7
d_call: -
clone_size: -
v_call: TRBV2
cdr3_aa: CASSDWTVDEQYF
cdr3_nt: TGTGCCAGCAGTGATTGGACAGTTGATGAGCAGTACTTC

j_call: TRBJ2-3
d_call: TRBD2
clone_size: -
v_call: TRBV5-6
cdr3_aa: CASSSGGTQYF
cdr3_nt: TGTGCCAGCAGCTCCGGGGGGACGCAGTATTTT

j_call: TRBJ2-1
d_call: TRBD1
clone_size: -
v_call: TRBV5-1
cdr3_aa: CASSLVTGTGYNEQFF
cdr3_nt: TGCGCCAGCAGCTTGGTGACCGGGACAGGCTACAATGAGCAGTTCTTC

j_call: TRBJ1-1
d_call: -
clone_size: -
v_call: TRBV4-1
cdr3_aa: CASSQESGHTNTEAFF
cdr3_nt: TGCGCCAGCAGCCAAGAGAGCGGACACACGAACACTGAAGCTTTCTTT

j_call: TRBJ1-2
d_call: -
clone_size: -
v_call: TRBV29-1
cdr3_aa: CSVEDLTNYGYTF
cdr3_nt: TGCAGCGTAGAGGACCTAACTAACTATGGCTACACCTTC

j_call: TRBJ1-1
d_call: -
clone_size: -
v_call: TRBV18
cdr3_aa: CASSPPSSGKDTEAFF
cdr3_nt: TGTGCCAGCTCACCACCATCGTCCGGGAAGGACACTGAAGCTTTCTTT

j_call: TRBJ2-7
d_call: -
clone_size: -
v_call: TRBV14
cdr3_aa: CASRVVGGRYGADRDYEQYF
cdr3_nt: TGTGCCAGCAGGGTGGTCGGGGGGCGGTATGGGGCCGACCGAGACTACGAGCAGTACTTC

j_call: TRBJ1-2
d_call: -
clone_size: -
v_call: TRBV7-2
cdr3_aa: CASSWGTYLNYGYTF
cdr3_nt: TGTGCCAGCAGCTGGGGGACTTACCTTAACTATGGCTACACCTTC

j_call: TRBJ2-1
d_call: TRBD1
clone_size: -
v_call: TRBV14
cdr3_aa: CASSHSPRDSPYNEQFF
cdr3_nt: TGTGCCAGCAGCCACTCTCCCCGGGACAGTCCCTACAATGAGCAGTTCTTC

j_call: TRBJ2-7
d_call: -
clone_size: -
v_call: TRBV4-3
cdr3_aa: CASSQDGSSSYEQYF
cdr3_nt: TGCGCCAGCAGCCAAGATGGCAGTTCTTCCTACGAGCAGTACTTC

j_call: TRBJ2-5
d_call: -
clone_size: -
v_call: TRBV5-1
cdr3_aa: CASRSGQLETQYF
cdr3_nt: TGCGCCAGCAGATCCGGACAACTCGAGACCCAGTACTTC

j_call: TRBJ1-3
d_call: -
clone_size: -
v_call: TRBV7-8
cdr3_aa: CASSRQANSGNTIYF
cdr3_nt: TGTGCCAGCAGCCGACAGGCCAACTCTGGAAACACCATATATTTT

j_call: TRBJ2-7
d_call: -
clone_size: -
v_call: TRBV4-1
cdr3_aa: CASSRERASEQYF
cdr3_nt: TGCGCCAGCAGCCGGGAACGCGCCTCCGAGCAGTACTTC

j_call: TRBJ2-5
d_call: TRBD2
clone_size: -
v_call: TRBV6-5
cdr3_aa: CASSYQAGGRQETQYF
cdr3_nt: TGTGCCAGCAGTTACCAAGCGGGGGGGCGTCAAGAGACCCAGTACTTC

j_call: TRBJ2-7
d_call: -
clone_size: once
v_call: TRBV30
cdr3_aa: CAWSVGTSYEQYF
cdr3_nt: TGTGCCTGGAGTGTTGGCACGTCCTACGAGCAGTACTTC

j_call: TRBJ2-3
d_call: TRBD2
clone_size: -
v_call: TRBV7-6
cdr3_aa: CASSLGLAETDTQYF
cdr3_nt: TGTGCCAGCAGCTTAGGGCTAGCGGAGACAGATACGCAGTATTTT

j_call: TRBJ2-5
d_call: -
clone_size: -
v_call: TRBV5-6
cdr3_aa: CASSLDQKETQYF
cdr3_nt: TGTGCCAGCAGCTTGGACCAAAAAGAGACCCAGTACTTC

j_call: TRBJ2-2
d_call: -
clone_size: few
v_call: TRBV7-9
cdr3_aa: CASSPPGISTGELFF
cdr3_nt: TGTGCCAGCAGCCCCCCCGGGATTAGTACCGGGGAGCTGTTTTTT

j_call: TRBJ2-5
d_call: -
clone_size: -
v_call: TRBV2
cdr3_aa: CASNPGNQETQYF
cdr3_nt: TGTGCCAGCAATCCTGGCAACCAAGAGACCCAGTACTTC

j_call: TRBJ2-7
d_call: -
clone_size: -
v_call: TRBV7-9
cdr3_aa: CASSLPRDYEQYF
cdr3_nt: TGTGCCAGCAGCTTACCCAGGGATTACGAGCAGTACTTC

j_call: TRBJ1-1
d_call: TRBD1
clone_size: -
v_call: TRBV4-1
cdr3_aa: CASSQLAGQGENTEAFF
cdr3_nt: TGCGCCAGCAGCCAACTTGCAGGACAGGGGGAGAACACTGAAGCTTTCTTT

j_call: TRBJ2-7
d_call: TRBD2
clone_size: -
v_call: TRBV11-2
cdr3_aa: CASSPPASGRAIPTYEQYF
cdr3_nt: TGTGCCAGCAGCCCCCCGGCGAGCGGGAGGGCCATTCCAACCTACGAGCAGTACTTC

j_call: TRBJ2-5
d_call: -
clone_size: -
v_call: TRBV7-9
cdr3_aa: CASSLGVTEAQYF
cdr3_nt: TGTGCCAGCAGCTTAGGGGTTACGGAGGCCCAGTACTTC

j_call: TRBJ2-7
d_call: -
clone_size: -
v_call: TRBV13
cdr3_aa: CASSSAGQGGYYEQYF
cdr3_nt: TGTGCCAGCAGCTCCGCCGGACAGGGAGGGTACTACGAGCAGTACTTC

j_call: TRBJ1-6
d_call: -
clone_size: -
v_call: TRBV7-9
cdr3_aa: CASSSSEIGLHF
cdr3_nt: TGTGCCAGCAGCTCGAGTGAGATAGGCCTCCACTTT

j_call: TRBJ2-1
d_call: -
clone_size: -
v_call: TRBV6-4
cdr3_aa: CASSGSSQGSPYNEQFF
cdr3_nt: TGTGCCAGCAGTGGTTCTTCCCAGGGTAGCCCCTACAATGAGCAGTTCTTC

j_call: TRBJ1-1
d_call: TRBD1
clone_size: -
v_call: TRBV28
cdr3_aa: CASSSLTGGAGVNTEAFF
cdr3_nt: TGTGCCAGCAGTTCCCTAACAGGGGGCGCGGGGGTGAACACTGAAGCTTTCTTT

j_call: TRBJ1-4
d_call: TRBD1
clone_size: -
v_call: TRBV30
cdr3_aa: CAWSQTGTVREKLFF
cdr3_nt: TGTGCCTGGAGTCAAACCGGGACAGTTCGGGAAAAACTGTTTTTT